These 2 T cell receptor beta chains originate from one sample sequenced in a study of identical twins. One entry per CDR3 protein results from TCRdb running MiXCR on the 5' RACE reads. The data hold about 530,000 distinct CDR3 sequences, with 12% to 15% observed a single time. The same specimen was also included in a second study, on yellow fever vaccine responses in identical twins.

Sequenced material: CD4+ T cells sorted from blood. The receptors shown here come from a young woman in good health.

The J gene is TRBJ2-3, the V gene TRBV2, with TRBD2 matching over 16 bases. Germline V gene sequence: CDR1 SNHLY, CDR2 FYNNEI. This CDR3 has 17 amino acids. V lost 6 bases, J lost 6 bases, and 9 bases stayed unmatched. DNA of the CDR3: TGTGCCAGCAGCACCGGGACTAGCGGGAGGGCCTTTGATACGCAGTATTTT. Its protein product is CASSTGTSGRAFDTQYF.

V and J are TRBV20-1 and TRBJ2-1; 14 nucleotides line up with TRBD2. The CDR3 is made up of 15 amino acids. The ends lost 5 bases at V and 0 bases at J; junction bases unmatched: 0. The germline gives CDR1 DFQATT, CDR2 SNEGSKA (reference sequence). The CDR3 sequence is CSAGTSGSSYNEQFF. CDR3 coding DNA: TGCAGTGCTGGGACTAGCGGGAGCTCCTACAATGAGCAGTTCTTC.